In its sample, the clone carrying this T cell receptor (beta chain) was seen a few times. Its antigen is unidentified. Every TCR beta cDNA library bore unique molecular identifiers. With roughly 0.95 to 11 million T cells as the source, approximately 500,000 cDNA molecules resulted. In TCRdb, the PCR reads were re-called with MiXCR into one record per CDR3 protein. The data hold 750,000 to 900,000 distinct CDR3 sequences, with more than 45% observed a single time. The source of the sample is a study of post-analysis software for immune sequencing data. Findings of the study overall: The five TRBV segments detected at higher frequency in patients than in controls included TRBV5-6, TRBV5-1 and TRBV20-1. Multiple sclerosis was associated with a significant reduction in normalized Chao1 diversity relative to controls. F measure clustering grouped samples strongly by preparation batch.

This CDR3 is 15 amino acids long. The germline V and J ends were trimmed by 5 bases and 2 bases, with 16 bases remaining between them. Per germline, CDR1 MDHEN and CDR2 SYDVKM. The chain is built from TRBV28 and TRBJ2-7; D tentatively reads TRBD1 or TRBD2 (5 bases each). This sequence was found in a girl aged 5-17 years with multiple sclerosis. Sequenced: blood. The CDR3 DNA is TGTGCCAGCAGTGCCGGGACCCATGACGCCTACGAGCAGTACTTC. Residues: CASSAGTHDAYEQYF.